Listed below are T cell receptor beta chains from one sample, sequenced in a study of preoperative IRX-2 immunotherapy in early breast cancer. Generated by immunoSEQ multiplex PCR, the TCRdb table keeps only in-frame clones and is missing some. The sample includes about 26,000 clones, around 91% of them seen just once. Specimen collection occurred from a patient treated with IRX-2 immunotherapy. The source of these receptors is a human donor with breast cancer. Each CDR3 is given with its conserved first and last residue. Only some rows state a clone size, as once, few, many or a class for expanded clones.

v_gene,abundance,len,j_gene,CDR3aa
TRBV10-1,.,13,TRBJ1-6,CASKARENSPLHF
TRBV19,.,15,TRBJ1-4,CASTPSGQGTEKLFF
TRBV19,.,11,TRBJ2-7,CATSSRDEQYF
TRBV4-3,once,15,TRBJ2-2,CASSQELVGSGELFF
TRBV5-1,.,14,TRBJ1-4,CASSGQGANEKLFF
TRBV5-4,.,15,TRBJ1-5,CASSLYQDSNQPQHF
TRBV7-6,.,12,TRBJ1-4,CASSLEGGKLFF
TRBV15,once,16,TRBJ2-5,CATSPTSGTVQETQYF
TRBV6-1,.,13,TRBJ2-6,CASRVAGANVLTF
TRBV12-5,.,16,TRBJ2-2,CASGLVQGSGTGELFF
TRBV6-6,once,13,TRBJ1-6,CASSLSYNSPLHF
TRBV10-1,.,13,TRBJ2-1,CASSTGTNNEQFF
TRBV18,.,14,TRBJ1-2,CASSSPPGSDGYTF
TRBV7-8,.,12,TRBJ1-2,CASSLVDYGYTF
TRBV15,.,13,TRBJ2-7,CATSHSLQGGTYF
TRBV5-6,.,15,TRBJ2-2,CASSWDFLDTGELFF
TRBV7-2,.,15,TRBJ1-2,CASSLEIWGDYGYTF
TRBV9,.,14,TRBJ2-1,CASSGMVWGGEQFF
TRBV9,.,16,TRBJ1-1,CASSATRQGLNTEAFF
TRBV11-1,.,14,TRBJ2-2,CASRDSPNGGELFF
TRBV5-1,.,14,TRBJ1-5,CASSLDGNGQPQHF
TRBV7-2,.,14,TRBJ1-3,CASSSEVTGNTIYF
TRBV6-1,.,13,TRBJ1-5,CASNILSNQPQHF
TRBV18,.,11,TRBJ2-5,CASSPQETQYF
TRBV5-1,.,15,TRBJ2-3,CASSTGTSLTDTQYF
TRBV5-1,.,14,TRBJ2-7,CASSSGTYPYEQYF
TRBV7-8,few,11,TRBJ2-5,CASSLQETQYF
TRBV6-5,.,13,TRBJ1-2,CASSYRQGNGYTF
TRBV11-2,.,15,.,CASSTRQGLGYEQYF
TRBV5-1,.,14,TRBJ1-2,CASSRDSTNYGYTF
TRBV27,.,14,TRBJ2-7,CASSLQAGRYEQYF
TRBV5-1,.,13,TRBJ1-3,CASRGSVGNTIYF
TRBV19,few,12,TRBJ1-2,CASSIIGYGYTF
TRBV7-2,.,14,TRBJ2-3,CASSLVAVSDTQYF
TRBV2,.,15,TRBJ1-2,CASSDRTGLGYGYTF
TRBV28,.,14,TRBJ1-5,CASSLGAKSQPQHF
TRBV18,once,13,TRBJ1-5,CASSEGLDQPQHF
TRBV30,few,11,TRBJ1-2,CAWSVGYGYTF
TRBV7-9,.,15,TRBJ2-3,CASSRRQSSTDTQYF
TRBV2,.,13,TRBJ1-5,CASSAGTYQPQHF
TRBV7-9,.,13,TRBJ2-5,CASSLAGGETQYF
TRBV6-1,.,16,TRBJ2-6,CASSELEGSGANVLTF
TRBV19,.,12,TRBJ2-7,CAEDRHSYEQYF
TRBV5-1,.,15,TRBJ1-6,CASSLSQGRDSPLHF
TRBV18,once,19,TRBJ2-3,CASSLDRAPRYTSTDTQYF
TRBV5-4,.,14,TRBJ2-7,CASSSRGGLYEQYF
TRBV9,.,13,TRBJ2-1,CASSVDLYNEQFF
TRBV5-4,.,12,TRBJ2-7,CASSQELYEQYF
TRBV6-1,few,14,TRBJ1-2,CASSEAGQGRGYTF
TRBV9,.,15,TRBJ2-3,CASSVAGHRTDTQYF
TRBV7-2,.,12,TRBJ2-7,CASSYPSGEQYF
TRBV5-4,.,15,TRBJ2-5,CASSQGTSEAKTQYF
TRBV7-9,few,16,TRBJ1-1,CASSLGWELGDTEAFF
TRBV7-6,.,16,TRBJ2-3,CASSSVLADGRRKQYF